This T cell receptor beta chain was recorded in a study of OX40 agonist ivuxolimab in advanced cancers. Study context: Every patient in dose escalation had hepatocellular carcinoma, melanoma, renal cell or head and neck cancer.

Some clones are missing from TCRdb's copy, which holds only in-frame ones; the method was immunoSEQ multiplex PCR. The table shows 60,000 or so clones, with roughly 82% occurring only once. As to this clone: Its antigen is undetermined.

Overall study findings and caveats: At 0.1 to 3.0 mg/kg and by week 6, CD4+ and CD8+ T cells in the blood had expanded clonally. Relative to CD4+, CD8+ T cells held more expanded clones on average.

A history of autoimmune disease or systemic immunosuppression excluded patients. The length of the CDR3 is 14 residues. V dropped 0 bases and J dropped 7 bases, with 12 bases sitting between them. Germline CDR1 is SNHLY and CDR2 is FYNNEI. V and J are TRBV2 and TRBJ1-2; D unresolved. The sequences come from CD4+ or CD8+ T cells sorted from blood, collected in a trial of the OX40 agonist ivuxolimab. This sequence was found in an adult with an advanced solid tumor such as melanoma, head and neck, liver or kidney cancer. The CDR3 DNA reads as TGTGCCAGCAGTGAAGCGGCCTCCCCGGGTGGCTACACCTTC. Amino acid sequence: CASSEAASPGGYTF.